This paragraph reports one TCR beta chain. The TCR library protocol was used to attach unique molecular identifiers. These identifiers were attached to individual cDNA molecules. Using its own MiXCR run on the 5' RACE reads, TCRdb lists one record per CDR3 protein. The sample lists about 42,000 distinct CDR3 sequences, around 6.8% occurring once. With 6 bases removed from V and 3 bases from J, the gap between germline ends came to 11 bases. Looked up from germline, CDR1 is SNHLY and CDR2 is FYNNEI. This CDR3 is built from 13 residues. This record comes from a study of early T cells in non-severe SARS-CoV-2 infection.

The sequence came from an adult who was a healthcare worker with PCR-confirmed SARS-CoV-2 infection or an uninfected control (not recorded which). The sample taken for sequencing was whole blood. This chain uses TRBV2 with TRBJ2-5; D assignment may be TRBD1 or TRBD2 (5 bases each). CDR3 sequence: CASRSGTEETQYF. The CDR3 region has the DNA TGTGCCAGCAGGTCCGGGACGGAAGAGACCCAGTACTTC.